This T cell receptor (beta chain) was obtained from a study of blood T cell repertoires in COVID-19. In terms of age and location, participants ranged from roughly 18 to 89 years and lived in 24 US areas. Clones were read by immunoSEQ multiplex PCR, and TCRdb kept only the in-frame ones, dropping some. Among roughly 150,000 clones listed, over 70% were seen once. The germline CDR1 and CDR2 sequences are SGHKS and YYEKEE (reference sequence). The CDR3 loop spans 14 amino acids. The V gene end was trimmed by 4 bases and the J gene end by 1 base; junction bases not matched to a gene: 3. Turning to this clone: One base away lies a much larger clone, so this may be a sequencing read error.

Sequencing was done on a sample of PBMCs or T cells enriched from blood (not recorded which). The V call is TRBV5-5, the J call TRBJ1-1, with 8 nucleotides matching TRBD1. This TCR was recovered from a man between 65 and 80 years old who had been exposed to COVID-19. CDR3 DNA sequence: TGTGCCAGCAGCCCCGGGACAGGGAACACTGAAGCTTTCTTT. Its translation: CASSPGTGNTEAFF.